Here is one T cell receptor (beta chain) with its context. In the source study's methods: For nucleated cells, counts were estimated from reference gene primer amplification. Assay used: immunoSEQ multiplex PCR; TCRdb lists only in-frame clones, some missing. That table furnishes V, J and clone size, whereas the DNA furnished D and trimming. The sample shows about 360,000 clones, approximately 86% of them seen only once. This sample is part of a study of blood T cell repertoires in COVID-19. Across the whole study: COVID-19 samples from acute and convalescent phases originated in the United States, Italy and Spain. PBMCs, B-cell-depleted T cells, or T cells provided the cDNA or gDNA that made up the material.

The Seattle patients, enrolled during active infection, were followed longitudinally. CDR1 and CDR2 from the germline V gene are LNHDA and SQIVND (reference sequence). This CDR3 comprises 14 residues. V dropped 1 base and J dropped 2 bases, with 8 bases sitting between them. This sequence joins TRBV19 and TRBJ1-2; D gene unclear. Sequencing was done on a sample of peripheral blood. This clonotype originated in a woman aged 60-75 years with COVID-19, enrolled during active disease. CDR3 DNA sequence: TGTGCCAGTAGTATAGGGCAGGTGAACTATGGCTACACCTTC. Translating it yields CASSIGQVNYGYTF.